Each of the 19 T cell receptor beta chains below was sequenced from the same sample in a study of shared clonotypes between healthy human individuals. The table came from immunoSEQ multiplex PCR; TCRdb's copy has only in-frame clones and leaves some out. The data hold about 600,000 clones, with roughly 97% observed a single time. The specimen sequenced was naive CD4+ T cells sorted from blood. The subset is: CD45RA+ positively selected. These receptors were collected from a woman in her twenties or thirties in good health.

V and J are TRBV4-1 and TRBJ2-3, with 9 bases matching TRBD2. From germline, CDR1 is MGHRA and CDR2 YSYEKL. The V gene end was trimmed by 0 bases and the J gene end by 7 bases; junction bases not matched to a gene: 8. This CDR3 has 16 amino acids. The CDR3, as DNA: TGCGCCAGCAGCCAAGATCTGCGGGAGGGCCGATATACGCAGTATTTT. The encoded protein is CASSQDLREGRYTQYF.

The gene calls are TRBV6-6 and TRBJ2-7; 11 positions match TRBD2. Germline V gene sequence: CDR1 MNHNY, CDR2 SVGAGI (reference sequence). The CDR3 sequence is 14 residues long. J was trimmed by 2 bases and V by 5 bases; bases with no gene match: 2. This CDR3 reads CASSGTSGAYEQYF. In DNA form, the CDR3 reads TGTGCCAGCAGTGGGACTAGCGGCGCCTACGAGCAGTACTTC.

The J gene is TRBJ1-4, the V gene TRBV6-5; 7 nucleotides line up with TRBD1. Germline V lookup: CDR1 MNHEY, CDR2 SVGAGI. CDR3 length: 14 residues. The trim removed 4 bases at V and 8 bases at J, leaving 7 bases unmatched. DNA of the CDR3: TGTGCCAGCAGTTCCGCCCAGGGGGGGGAAAAACTGTTTTTT. It translates to CASSSAQGGEKLFF.

The J gene is TRBJ2-1, the V gene TRBV7-2; tentatively, D is TRBD2 (5 bases). The CDR3 loop spans 16 amino acids. The germline CDR1 and CDR2 sequences are SGHTA and FQGNSA. V was clipped by 6 bases and J by 4 bases, with 19 bases between them. The CDR3 is CASRRAGNSFYNEQFF. CDR3 nucleotides: TGTGCCAGCAGACGCGCCGGGAACTCGTTTTACAATGAGCAGTTCTTC.

The rearrangement uses TRBV4-1 and TRBJ2-1, with 7 nucleotides matching TRBD1. Germline CDR1 is MGHRA and CDR2 is YSYEKL. V was pared by 3 bases and J by 4 bases, with 12 bases of the junction left unmatched. The CDR3 totals 17 residues. The CDR3 region has the DNA TGCGCCAGCAGCCAGGAGCTTCCGGGACAGTCGTACAATGAGCAGTTCTTC. The encoded protein is CASSQELPGQSYNEQFF.

This chain connects TRBV5-1 to TRBJ2-3, with D possibly being TRBD2 (6 bases). CDR1 SGHRS and CDR2 YFSETQ come from the germline V gene. The ends were cut back, 4 bases at V and 2 bases at J, with 20 bases in the middle. This CDR3 has 17 residues. The CDR3: CASSPNENSGITDTQYF. DNA for the CDR3: TGCGCCAGCAGCCCTAACGAAAATAGCGGAATCACAGATACGCAGTATTTT.

The chain is built from TRBV6-5 and TRBJ2-1; unclear D gene. From germline, CDR1 is MNHEY and CDR2 SVGAGI. V shed 4 bases and J shed 6 bases, with 10 bases lying between them. The CDR3 covers 13 residues. The CDR3 DNA reads TGTGCCAGCAGTTTCAAGAGCCGCAATGAGCAGTTCTTC. The encoded protein is CASSFKSRNEQFF.

The chain carries TRBV5-1 and TRBJ2-2; a weak D match, TRBD1 (5 bases). Germline values: CDR1 SGHRS, CDR2 YFSETQ. The V end was cut by 3 bases, the J end by 5 bases, with 17 bases between. This CDR3 comprises 16 residues. The CDR3 sequence is CASSWVFGAPTGELFF. The CDR3, as DNA: TGCGCCAGCAGCTGGGTCTTTGGGGCGCCGACCGGGGAGCTGTTTTTT. Full variable domain (outside the CDR3, taken from reference TRBV5-1 and TRBJ2-2): KAGVTQTPRYLIKTRGQQVTLSCSPISGHRSVSWYQQTPGQGLQFLFEYFSETQRNKGNFPGRFSGRQFSNSRSEMNVSTLELGDSALYLCASSWVFGAPTGELFFGEGSRLTVL.

About this clone itself: The same CDR3 is also encoded by other DNA sequences in this sample. This rearrangement joins TRBV5-1 to TRBJ2-7; 9 bases match TRBD1. This CDR3 contains 14 residues. The ends lost 0 bases at V and 3 bases at J; junction bases unmatched: 1. Germline V gene sequence: CDR1 SGHRS, CDR2 YFSETQ. The CDR3 bases are TGCGCCAGCAGCTTGGGACAGGGGGGCTACGAGCAGTACTTC. Translated, it gives CASSLGQGGYEQYF. Combining the CDR3 with reference TRBV5-1 and TRBJ2-7 gives the whole variable domain KAGVTQTPRYLIKTRGQQVTLSCSPISGHRSVSWYQQTPGQGLQFLFEYFSETQRNKGNFPGRFSGRQFSNSRSEMNVSTLELGDSALYLCASSLGQGGYEQYFGPGTRLTVT.

The chain combines TRBV19 with TRBJ1-3; D may be TRBD1 (6 bases). V shed 7 bases and J shed 0 bases, with 10 bases lying between them. Germline CDR1 LNHDA, CDR2 SQIVND (reference sequence). CDR3 size: 14 residues. CDR3 bases: TGTGCCAGTAAGGACAGACCCTCTGGAAACACCATATATTTT. Amino acid sequence: CASKDRPSGNTIYF.

The chain uses TRBV25-1 and TRBJ1-4, with D uncertain. CDR3 length: 13 amino acids. CDR1 MGHDK and CDR2 SYGVNS come from the germline V gene. V shed 4 bases and J shed 8 bases, with 11 bases lying between them. The CDR3 coding sequence is TGTGCCAGCAGTGTAGTTTATGACGAAAAACTGTTTTTT. This encodes CASSVVYDEKLFF.

This chain joins TRBV6-6 and TRBJ2-1; no definite D call. Germline loops: CDR1 MNHNY, CDR2 SVGAGI (reference sequence). Trimming removed 5 bases at V and 9 bases at J, with 11 bases between. This CDR3 contains 12 residues. The CDR3 DNA sequence: TGTGCCAGCAGTCTACAGACTGGTGAGCAGTTCTTC. It is translated as CASSLQTGEQFF.

The chain combines TRBV29-1 with TRBJ2-5; 9 nucleotides line up with TRBD2. The end of the DNA is better explained by TRBJ2-7, so the J call may be wrong. Germline CDR1 and CDR2: SQVTM and ANQGSEA. CDR3 length: 15 residues. Written as DNA, the CDR3 is TGCAGCGTTGAAGAAAAGGGTAGCGGGAGATACGAGCAGTACTTC. This codes for CSVEEKGSGRYEQYF.

The V call is TRBV5-1, the J call TRBJ2-3, with 11 bases identical to TRBD2. Looked up from germline, CDR1 is SGHRS and CDR2 is YFSETQ. CDR3 length equals 17 residues. J gave up 6 bases and V 0 bases, and 9 bases lay outside the gene matches. The CDR3 DNA follows: TGCGCCAGCAGCTTGGGGCTAGCGGGAGGAGGCGGCGATACGCAGTATTTT. Its protein is CASSLGLAGGGGDTQYF. The variable domain in full, with the rest retrieved from reference TRBV5-1 and TRBJ2-3, is KAGVTQTPRYLIKTRGQQVTLSCSPISGHRSVSWYQQTPGQGLQFLFEYFSETQRNKGNFPGRFSGRQFSNSRSEMNVSTLELGDSALYLCASSLGLAGGGGDTQYFGPGTRLTVL.

This chain links TRBV7-8 with TRBJ2-7; no clear D. Trimming pared 5 bases from V and 2 bases from J, leaving 13 bases between. The CDR3 contains 14 residues. The germline CDR1 and CDR2 sequences are SGHVS and FQNEAQ. The CDR3 region is CASSTGPNTYEQYF. DNA of the CDR3: TGTGCCAGCAGCACCGGACCGAACACCTACGAGCAGTACTTC.

This clone was recorded only once. The chain is built from TRBV28 and TRBJ2-1; possible D gene TRBD1, 6 bases. CDR3 size: 15 residues. V was clipped by 7 bases and J by 3 bases, with 16 bases between them. Germline CDR1 and CDR2: MDHEN and SYDVKM. The CDR3 region is CASTFPGDNYNEQFF. CDR3 bases: TGTGCCAGCACCTTCCCAGGGGATAACTACAATGAGCAGTTCTTC.

The CDR3 DNA is TGTGCCAGCAGCTTGTCTCTACCAGGGGATTACGATGAGCAGTTCTTC. This encodes CASSLSLPGDYDEQFF. The V gene is TRBV5-6, the J gene TRBJ2-1, with a tentative D call TRBD1 (6 bases). V gave up 1 base and J gave up 8 bases, with 19 bases separating them. The germline CDR1 and CDR2 sequences are SGHDT and YYEEEE. The CDR3 has 16 amino acids.

This chain links TRBV6-5 with TRBJ2-6; D remains ambiguous. The CDR3 extends over 15 amino acids. CDR1 MNHEY and CDR2 SVGAGI come from the germline V gene. Trimming removed 7 bases from V and 0 bases from J, with 10 bases in between. The chain's CDR3 is CASTEHRSGANVLTF. Here the CDR3 DNA reads TGTGCCAGCACCGAACACCGCTCTGGGGCCAACGTCCTGACTTTC.

The gene calls are TRBV28 and TRBJ2-7; D is perhaps TRBD2 (5 bases). Trimming cost V 7 bases and J 1 base, with 17 bases left between them. The CDR3 is 15 amino acids. Germline-derived CDR1 and CDR2 are MDHEN and SYDVKM. This CDR3 is CASTQERRRSYEQYF. The DNA of the CDR3 is TGTGCCAGCACCCAAGAGCGGAGGAGATCCTACGAGCAGTACTTC.